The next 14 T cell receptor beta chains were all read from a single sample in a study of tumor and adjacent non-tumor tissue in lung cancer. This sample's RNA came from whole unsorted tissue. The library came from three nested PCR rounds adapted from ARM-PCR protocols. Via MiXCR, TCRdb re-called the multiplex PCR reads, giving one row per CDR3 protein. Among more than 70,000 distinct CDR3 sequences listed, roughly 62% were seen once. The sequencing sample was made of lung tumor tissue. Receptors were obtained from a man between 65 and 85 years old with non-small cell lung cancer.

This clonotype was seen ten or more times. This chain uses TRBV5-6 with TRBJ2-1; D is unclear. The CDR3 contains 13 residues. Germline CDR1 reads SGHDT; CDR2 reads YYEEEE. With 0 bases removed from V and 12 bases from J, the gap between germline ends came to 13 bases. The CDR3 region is CASSLDRAGRQFF. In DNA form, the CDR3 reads TGTGCCAGCAGCTTGGACCGGGCCGGTCGGCAGTTCTTC.

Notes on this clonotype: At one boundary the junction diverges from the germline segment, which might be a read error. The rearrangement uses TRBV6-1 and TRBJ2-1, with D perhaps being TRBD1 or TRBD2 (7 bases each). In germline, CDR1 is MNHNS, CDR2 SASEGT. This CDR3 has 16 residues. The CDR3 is CVSPRGGGQPYNEQFF. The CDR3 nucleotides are TGTGTCAGCCCCAGGGGAGGGGGACAGCCCTACAATGAGCAGTTCTTC.

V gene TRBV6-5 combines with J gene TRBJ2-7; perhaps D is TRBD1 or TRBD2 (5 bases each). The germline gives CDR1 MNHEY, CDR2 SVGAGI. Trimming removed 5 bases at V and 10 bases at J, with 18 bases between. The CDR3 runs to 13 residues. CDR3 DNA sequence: TGTGCCAGCAGTACACACCGGGACGTCGACCAGTACTTC. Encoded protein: CASSTHRDVDQYF.

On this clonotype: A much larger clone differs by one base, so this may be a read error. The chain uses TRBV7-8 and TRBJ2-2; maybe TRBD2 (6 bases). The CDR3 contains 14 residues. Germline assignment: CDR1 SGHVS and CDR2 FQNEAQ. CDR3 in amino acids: CSSTLSSASGELFF. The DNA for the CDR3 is TGTAGCAGTACCCTATCTAGCGCAAGCGGGGAGCTGTTTTTT.

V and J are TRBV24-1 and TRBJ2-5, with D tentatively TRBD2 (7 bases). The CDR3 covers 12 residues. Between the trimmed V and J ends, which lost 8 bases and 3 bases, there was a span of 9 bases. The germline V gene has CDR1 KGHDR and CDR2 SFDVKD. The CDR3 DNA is TGTGCCACCAAAGGGGGGGAAGAGACCCAGTACTTC. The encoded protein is CATKGGEETQYF.

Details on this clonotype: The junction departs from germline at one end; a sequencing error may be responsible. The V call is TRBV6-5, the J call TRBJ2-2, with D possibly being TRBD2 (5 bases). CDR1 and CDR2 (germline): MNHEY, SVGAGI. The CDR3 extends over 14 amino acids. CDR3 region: CASSEQEAAGVLFF. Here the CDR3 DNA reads TGCGCCAGCAGTGAGCAGGAGGCCGCCGGGGTGCTGTTTTTT.

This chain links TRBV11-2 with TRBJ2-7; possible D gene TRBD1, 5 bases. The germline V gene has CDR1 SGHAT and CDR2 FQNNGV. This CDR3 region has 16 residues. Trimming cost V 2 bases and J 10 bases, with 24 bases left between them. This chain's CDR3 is CASSLSGKEKVSEQYF. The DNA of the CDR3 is TGTGCCAGCAGCTTATCAGGGAAGGAGAAGGTGAGCGAACAGTACTTC.

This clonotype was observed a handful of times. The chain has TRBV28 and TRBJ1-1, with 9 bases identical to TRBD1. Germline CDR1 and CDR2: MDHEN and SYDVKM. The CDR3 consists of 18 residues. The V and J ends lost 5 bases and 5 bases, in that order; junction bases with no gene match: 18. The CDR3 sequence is CASSPPGQGGIGGTEAFF. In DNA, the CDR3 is TGTGCCAGCAGTCCCCCGGGACAGGGCGGAATTGGAGGAACTGAAGCTTTCTTT.

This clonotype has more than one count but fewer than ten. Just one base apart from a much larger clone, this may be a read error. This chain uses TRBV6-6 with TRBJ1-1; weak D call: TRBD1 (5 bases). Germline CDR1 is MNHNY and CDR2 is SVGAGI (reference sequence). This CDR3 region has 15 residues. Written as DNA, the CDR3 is TGTGCCAGCAGTTCCCCGGGGAGGGGCGGTCCTGAAGCTCTCTTT. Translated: CASSSPGRGGPEALF.

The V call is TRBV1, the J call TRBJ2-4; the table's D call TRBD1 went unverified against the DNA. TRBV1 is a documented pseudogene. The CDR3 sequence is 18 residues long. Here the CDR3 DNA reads TGCACCAGCAGCCAAGTTCTCCGAGTGCCAGGGGCCAAAAACATTCAGTACTTC. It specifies CTSSQVLRVPGAKNIQYF.

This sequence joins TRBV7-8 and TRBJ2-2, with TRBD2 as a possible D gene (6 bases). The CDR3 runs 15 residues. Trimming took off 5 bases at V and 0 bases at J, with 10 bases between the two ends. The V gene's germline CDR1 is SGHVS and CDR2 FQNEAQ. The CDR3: CASSTSLTNTGELFF. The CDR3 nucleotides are TGTGCCAGCAGCACTAGCCTGACGAACACCGGGGAGCTGTTTTTT. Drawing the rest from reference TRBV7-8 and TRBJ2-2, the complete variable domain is GAGVSQSPRYKVAKRGQDVALRCDPISGHVSLFWYQQALGQGPEFLTYFQNEAQLDKSGLPSDRFFAERPEGSVSTLKIQRTQQEDSAVYLCASSTSLTNTGELFFGEGSRLTVL.

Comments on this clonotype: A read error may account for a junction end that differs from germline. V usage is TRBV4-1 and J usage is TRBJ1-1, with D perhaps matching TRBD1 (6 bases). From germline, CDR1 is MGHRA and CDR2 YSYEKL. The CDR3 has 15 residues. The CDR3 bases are TGCGCCAGCAGCCTTACGGGACATAAGAACACTGAAGCTTTATTC. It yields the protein CASSLTGHKNTEALF.

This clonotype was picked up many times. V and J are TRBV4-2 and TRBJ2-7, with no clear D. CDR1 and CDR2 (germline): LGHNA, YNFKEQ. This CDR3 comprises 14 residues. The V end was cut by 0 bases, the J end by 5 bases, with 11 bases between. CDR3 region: CASSQDLKGNEQYF. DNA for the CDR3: TGTGCCAGCAGCCAAGATCTGAAAGGGAACGAGCAGTACTTC.

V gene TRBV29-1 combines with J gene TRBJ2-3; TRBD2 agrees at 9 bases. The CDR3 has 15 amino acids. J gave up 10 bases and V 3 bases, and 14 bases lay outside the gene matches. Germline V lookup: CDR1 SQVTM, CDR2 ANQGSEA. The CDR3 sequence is CSVETAGGATDAQYF. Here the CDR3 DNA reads TGCAGCGTTGAGACGGCGGGGGGGGCCACGGATGCGCAGTATTTT.